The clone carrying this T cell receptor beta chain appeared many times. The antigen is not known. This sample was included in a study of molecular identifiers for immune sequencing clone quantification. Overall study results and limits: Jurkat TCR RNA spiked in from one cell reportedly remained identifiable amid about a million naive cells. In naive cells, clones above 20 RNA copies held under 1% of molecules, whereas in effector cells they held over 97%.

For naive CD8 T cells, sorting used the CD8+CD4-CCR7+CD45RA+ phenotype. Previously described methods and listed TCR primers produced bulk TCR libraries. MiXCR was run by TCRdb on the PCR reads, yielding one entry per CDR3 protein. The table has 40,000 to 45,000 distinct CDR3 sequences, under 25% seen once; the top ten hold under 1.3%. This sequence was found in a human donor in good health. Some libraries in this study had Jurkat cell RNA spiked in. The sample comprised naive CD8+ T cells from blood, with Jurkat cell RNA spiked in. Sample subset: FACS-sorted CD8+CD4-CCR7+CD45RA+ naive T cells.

The CDR3 nucleotides read TGTGCCAGCAGGGACAGGGGGGAGGAGACCCAGTACTTC. Its translation is CASRDRGEETQYF. The genes are TRBV28 and TRBJ2-5, with TRBD1 matching over 10 bases. Trimming removed 6 bases from V and 5 bases from J; junction bases left unmatched: 3. This CDR3 is built from 13 residues. Germline CDR1 and CDR2: MDHEN and SYDVKM.